This TCR beta chain was sequenced for a study of T cell responses to AZD1222 COVID-19 vaccine. Assay used: immunoSEQ multiplex PCR; TCRdb lists only in-frame clones, some missing. The sample yields fewer than 150,000 clones, almost 90% seen once. The CDR3 has 14 amino acids. The germline V and J ends were trimmed by 0 bases and 7 bases, with 7 bases remaining between them. The V gene's germline CDR1 is LGHDT and CDR2 YNNKEL (reference sequence). This chain links TRBV3-1 (or the pseudogene TRBV3-2) with TRBJ1-6; D is ambiguous. Sample: peripheral blood, taken on day 0 of AZD1222 vaccination. The clonotype comes from an adult in good health. DNA for the CDR3: TGTGCCAGCAGCCAAGAGGGCCGGAATTCACCCCTCCACTTT. Translation gives CASSQEGRNSPLHF.